These 29 T cell receptor beta chains originate from one sample sequenced in a study of blood T cell repertoires in COVID-19. Sequenced by immunoSEQ multiplex PCR; TCRdb stores in-frame clones only, minus some. The table shows about 150,000 clones, with 75% to 90% occurring only once. The sample taken for sequencing was PBMCs or T cells enriched from blood (not recorded which). Receptors originate from a man in his 70s who had been exposed to COVID-19.

Turning to this clone: The same CDR3 arises from other DNA sequences in this sample as well. V gene TRBV5-1 combines with J gene TRBJ2-1; 15 bases are shared with TRBD2. The V gene end was trimmed by 4 bases and the J gene end by 4 bases; junction bases not matched to a gene: 6. The germline gives CDR1 SGHRS, CDR2 YFSETQ. The CDR3 sequence is 17 residues long. The CDR3 reads CASSLGLAGGPYNEQFF. The CDR3 nucleotides are TGCGCCAGCAGCCTGGGACTAGCGGGAGGACCATACAATGAGCAGTTCTTC. The full variable domain, in which reference TRBV5-1 and TRBJ2-1 provide the parts outside the CDR3, is KAGVTQTPRYLIKTRGQQVTLSCSPISGHRSVSWYQQTPGQGLQFLFEYFSETQRNKGNFPGRFSGRQFSNSRSEMNVSTLELGDSALYLCASSLGLAGGPYNEQFFGPGTRLTVL.

The chain recombines TRBV28 with TRBJ2-1; possibly TRBD1 for D (7 bases). The germline gives CDR1 MDHEN, CDR2 SYDVKM. The CDR3 spans 16 residues. The ends were cut back, 6 bases at V and 7 bases at J, with 22 bases in the middle. CDR3 in amino acids: CASSEPRGRERNEQFF. CDR3 in DNA: TGTGCCAGCAGCGAACCGAGGGGGCGGGAACGTAATGAGCAGTTCTTC. The full variable domain, in which reference TRBV28 and TRBJ2-1 provide the parts outside the CDR3, is DVKVTQSSRYLVKRTGEKVFLECVQDMDHENMFWYRQDPGLGLRLIYFSYDVKMKEKGDIPEGYSVSREKKERFSLILESASTNQTSMYLCASSEPRGRERNEQFFGPGTRLTVL.

V gene TRBV27 combines with J gene TRBJ2-5; TRBD1 agrees at 9 bases. J lost 4 bases, V lost 5 bases, and 5 bases had no gene match. The CDR3 totals 14 residues. CDR1 and CDR2 from the germline V gene are MNHEY and SMNVEV (reference sequence). CDR3 in amino acids: CASSQQGAGETQYF. The CDR3 DNA is TGTGCCAGCAGTCAACAGGGGGCTGGAGAGACCCAGTACTTC.

The V call is TRBV6-4, the J call TRBJ2-3; TRBD1 matches at 8 bases. This CDR3 is built from 15 residues. The germline gives CDR1 MRHNA, CDR2 SNTAGT. V lost 6 bases and J lost 4; bases outside the gene matches: 9. The chain's CDR3 is CASRPGGREADTQYF. For the CDR3, the DNA is TGTGCCAGCAGGCCAGGGGGCAGGGAGGCAGATACGCAGTATTTT.

This chain links TRBV3-1 (or the pseudogene TRBV3-2) with TRBJ1-6, with D possibly matching TRBD1 (6 bases). From germline, CDR1 is LGHDT and CDR2 YNNKEL (reference sequence). This CDR3 comprises 14 residues. V was trimmed by 0 bases and J by 7 bases, leaving 7 bases between them. In nucleotides, the CDR3 is TGTGCCAGCAGCCAAGAACAGGGAAATTCACCCCTCCACTTT. As protein: CASSQEQGNSPLHF.

The genes are TRBV28 and TRBJ1-2; a possible D gene is TRBD1 (5 bases). This CDR3 has 18 amino acids. Germline lookup yields CDR1 MDHEN and CDR2 SYDVKM. V was cut by 6 bases and J by 4 bases, with 27 bases left in between. Here the CDR3 reads CASSPPGEQRSPPYGYTF. For the CDR3, the DNA is TGTGCCAGCAGCCCCCCGGGGGAACAGCGATCCCCTCCCTATGGCTACACCTTC.

Comment on this clone: A read error may produce the germline difference seen at one junction end. V and J are TRBV19 and TRBJ1-4; tentatively, D is TRBD1 (5 bases). Germline loops: CDR1 LNHDA, CDR2 SQIVND (reference sequence). The CDR3 runs 8 residues. The CDR3 region has the DNA TGTGCCAGTAGTATCAGGGTTTTT. Amino acids: CASSIRVF.

This clone was counted only a few times. The chain is built from TRBV19 and TRBJ1-2, with TRBD1 identical over 9 bases. Germline V CDR1 and CDR2: LNHDA, SQIVND (reference sequence). The V segment lost 9 bases and the J segment 4 bases; nucleotides outside the gene matches: 6. The CDR3 is 13 residues long. The CDR3 region has the DNA TGTGCCAGCTTAAGGACAGGGGTCTATGGCTACACCTTC. It specifies CASLRTGVYGYTF.

V usage is TRBV19 and J usage is TRBJ2-1; D may be TRBD2 (5 bases). The CDR3 has 15 residues. The V end was cut by 6 bases, the J end by 7 bases, with 19 bases between. Germline V CDR1 and CDR2: LNHDA, SQIVND (reference sequence). This CDR3 reads CASSPGLGPGNEQFF. CDR3 in DNA: TGTGCCAGTAGCCCCGGACTCGGGCCGGGGAATGAGCAGTTCTTC.

The V and J genes are TRBV5-1 and TRBJ1-1; tentative D call: TRBD1 (5 bases). Germline V gene data show CDR1 as SGHRS and CDR2 as YFSETQ. CDR3 length: 16 residues. The V and J ends lost 4 bases and 2 bases respectively, with 18 bases between them. In DNA form, the CDR3 reads TGCGCCAGCAGCCCAAGGGGTGGGTCAGCAAACACTGAAGCTTTCTTT. Its translation: CASSPRGGSANTEAFF.

The J gene is TRBJ1-1, the V gene TRBV9; possible D gene TRBD1, 6 bases. In germline, CDR1 is SGDLS, CDR2 YYNGEE. The CDR3 has 13 residues. V was pared by 7 bases and J by 7 bases, with 17 bases between. The CDR3 region is CASGGTPGGEAFF. The CDR3 region has the DNA TGTGCCAGCGGCGGGACACCGGGCGGTGAAGCTTTCTTT.

J is TRBJ2-7 and V is TRBV6-5, with 7 positions matching TRBD2. Germline-derived CDR1 and CDR2 are MNHEY and SVGAGI. CDR3 length equals 11 residues. In nucleotides, the CDR3 is TGTGCTTCGGGCGGGGGACACGAGCAGTACTTC. Translating gives CASGGGHEQYF.

The genes are TRBV2 and TRBJ2-2; 8 bases map to TRBD1. The CDR3 covers 15 residues. The V gene end was trimmed by 4 bases and the J gene end by 6 bases; junction bases not matched to a gene: 7. Germline CDR1 reads SNHLY; CDR2 reads FYNNEI. CDR3 in amino acids: CASSVLGQGSGELFF. CDR3 DNA: TGTGCCAGCAGTGTCCTCGGACAGGGCTCCGGGGAGCTGTTTTTT.

V is TRBV3-1 (or the pseudogene TRBV3-2) and J is TRBJ2-2, with a weak D call TRBD2 (6 bases). V lost 4 bases to trimming and J lost 1 base, with 10 bases between them. The CDR3 has 15 residues. Germline V gene data show CDR1 as LGHDT and CDR2 as YNNKEL (reference sequence). CDR3 sequence: CASSPGTVNTGELFF. The CDR3 coding sequence is TGTGCCAGCAGCCCCGGGACTGTGAACACCGGGGAGCTGTTTTTT.

V is TRBV3-1 (or the pseudogene TRBV3-2) and J is TRBJ1-6; maybe TRBD1 (6 bases). The CDR3 runs 17 residues. Trimming shortened V by 1 base and J by 13 bases, and 23 bases separated the two germline ends. Germline CDR1 reads LGHDT; CDR2 reads YNNKEL (reference sequence). The CDR3 nucleotides are TGTGCCAGCAGCCAAGGGAGCCCCGGGACAACCACGTCGCCCCTCCACTTT. This codes for CASSQGSPGTTTSPLHF.

The chain links TRBV30 to TRBJ1-5; TRBD1 matches 7 bases. Trimming at V came to 5 bases and at J to 0 bases, leaving 10 bases not matched to a gene. This CDR3 region has 16 residues. The germline V gene encodes CDR1 GTSNPN and CDR2 SVGIG (reference sequence). The CDR3 reads CAWSRRTGYSNQPQHF. CDR3 nucleotide sequence: TGTGCCTGGTCCCGAAGGACAGGTTATAGCAATCAGCCCCAGCATTTT.

V is TRBV13 and J is TRBJ2-5; 13 bases map to TRBD2. The length of the CDR3 is 15 residues. V gave up 6 bases and J gave up 5 bases; unmatched junction bases: 6. The V gene's germline CDR1 is PRHDT and CDR2 FYEKMQ (reference sequence). In DNA form, the CDR3 reads TGTGCCAGCAGTCGCACTAGCGGGGGGGCGGAGACCCAGTACTTC. Translated: CASSRTSGGAETQYF. Filled out from reference TRBV13 and TRBJ2-5, the complete variable domain reads AAGVIQSPRHLIKEKRETATLKCYPIPRHDTVYWYQQGPGQDPQFLISFYEKMQSDKGSIPDRFSAQQFSDYHSELNMSSLELGDSALYFCASSRTSGGAETQYFGPGTRLLVL.

The chain carries TRBV28 and TRBJ2-3; 7 bases are a match to TRBD2. Germline CDR1 and CDR2: MDHEN and SYDVKM. CDR3 length: 15 residues. Trimming took 7 bases from V and 5 from J; bases not matched to a gene: 12. This CDR3 reads CASTPGGGIKDTQYF. The DNA of the CDR3 is TGTGCCAGCACCCCTGGGGGGGGTATCAAAGATACGCAGTATTTT. Complete variable domain (other parts from reference TRBV28 and TRBJ2-3): DVKVTQSSRYLVKRTGEKVFLECVQDMDHENMFWYRQDPGLGLRLIYFSYDVKMKEKGDIPEGYSVSREKKERFSLILESASTNQTSMYLCASTPGGGIKDTQYFGPGTRLTVL.

This rearrangement joins TRBV5-4 to TRBJ2-3, with 10 bases lining up with TRBD2. The CDR3 extends over 15 amino acids. J was trimmed by 1 base and V by 4 bases; bases with no gene match: 3. Germline lookup yields CDR1 SGHNT and CDR2 YYREEE (reference sequence). The CDR3 protein is CASSLGTSGTDTQYF. CDR3 DNA sequence: TGTGCCAGCAGCCTCGGGACTAGCGGCACAGATACGCAGTATTTT.

The rearrangement uses TRBV7-8 and TRBJ2-7; 9 bases match TRBD1. J gave up 5 bases and V 5 bases, and 1 base lay outside the gene matches. The germline V gene has CDR1 SGHVS and CDR2 FQNEAQ. The CDR3 loop spans 12 amino acids. CDR3 DNA: TGTGCCAGCAGCCGGACAGGGGACGAGCAGTACTTC. Protein sequence: CASSRTGDEQYF.

The chain joins TRBV20-1 to TRBJ1-1; D gene uncertain. Trimming cost V 8 bases and J 1 base, with 8 bases left between them. This CDR3 spans 11 amino acids. The germline V gene encodes CDR1 DFQATT and CDR2 SNEGSKA (reference sequence). The CDR3 sequence is CSTQRNTEAFF. The CDR3 DNA is TGCAGTACACAGAGGAACACTGAAGCTTTCTTT.

V is TRBV5-1 and J is TRBJ1-5, with D possibly TRBD1 on 6 matching bases. There are 15 residues in the CDR3. Germline CDR1 SGHRS, CDR2 YFSETQ. With 4 bases removed from V and 7 bases from J, the gap between germline ends came to 18 bases. For the CDR3, the DNA is TGCGCCAGCAGCCCAGGAGATACAGGGCAACAGCCCCAGCATTTT. It encodes CASSPGDTGQQPQHF. Looking up the rest from reference TRBV5-1 and TRBJ1-5 gives the full variable domain: KAGVTQTPRYLIKTRGQQVTLSCSPISGHRSVSWYQQTPGQGLQFLFEYFSETQRNKGNFPGRFSGRQFSNSRSEMNVSTLELGDSALYLCASSPGDTGQQPQHFGDGTRLSIL.

V usage is TRBV24-1 and J usage is TRBJ2-1; 8 bases are shared with TRBD2. The ends lost 3 bases at V and 3 bases at J; junction bases unmatched: 6. This CDR3 comprises 16 residues. CDR1 KGHDR and CDR2 SFDVKD come from the germline V gene. CDR3 protein: CATSDQLAENYNEQFF. The DNA of the CDR3 is TGTGCCACCAGTGATCAACTAGCGGAGAACTACAATGAGCAGTTCTTC.

V gene TRBV3-1 (or the pseudogene TRBV3-2) combines with J gene TRBJ1-1, with D uncertain. This CDR3 comprises 13 residues. Trimming stripped 2 bases from V and 4 bases from J, with 8 bases between. CDR1 is LGHDT, CDR2 YNNKEL, per germline (reference sequence). The CDR3 sequence: CASSQNPGTEAFF. The CDR3 region has the DNA TGTGCCAGCAGCCAAAACCCGGGCACTGAAGCTTTCTTT.

This sequence joins TRBV27 and TRBJ2-2; D perhaps matches TRBD2 (5 bases). The CDR3 has 16 residues. Germline CDR1 is MNHEY and CDR2 is SMNVEV (reference sequence). The ends were cut back, 4 bases at V and 0 bases at J, with 12 bases in the middle. This CDR3 reads CASSSGLRANTGELFF. The CDR3 nucleotides read TGTGCCAGCAGTTCTGGACTTCGCGCGAACACCGGGGAGCTGTTTTTT.

The chain uses TRBV12-3 or TRBV12-4 and TRBJ1-5; D possibly corresponds to TRBD1 (6 bases). The CDR3 has 13 amino acids. V was cut by 6 bases and J by 9 bases, with 15 bases left in between. This CDR3 is CASRRRQGTPQHF. CDR3 DNA sequence: TGTGCCAGCAGACGCCGTCAGGGGACGCCCCAGCATTTT.

V is TRBV2 and J is TRBJ2-5, with 8 bases lining up with TRBD2. Germline loops: CDR1 SNHLY, CDR2 FYNNEI. Trimming removed 9 bases from V and 3 bases from J; junction bases left unmatched: 3. This CDR3 has 12 residues. CDR3 loop: CASGLAEETQYF. CDR3 coding DNA: TGTGCCAGTGGACTAGCAGAAGAGACCCAGTACTTC.

The gene calls are TRBV6-5 and TRBJ1-3; no clear D. The CDR3 is 15 residues long. V was shortened by 4 bases and J by 0 bases, with 10 bases between the two germline ends. Germline V gene data show CDR1 as MNHEY and CDR2 as SVGAGI. This chain's CDR3 is CASSWERSSGNTIYF. The CDR3 DNA is TGTGCCAGCAGTTGGGAGAGGAGCTCTGGAAACACCATATATTTT.

In its sample, this clone was seen once. This CDR3 reads CASSRLPGQGNYGYTF. The CDR3 region has the DNA TGTGCCAGCAGCCGATTACCGGGACAGGGCAACTATGGCTACACCTTC. This sequence joins TRBV7-9 and TRBJ1-2; 9 bases match TRBD1. Trimming cost V 5 bases and J 2 bases; bases outside gene matches: 9. Germline CDR1 SEHNR, CDR2 FQNEAQ (reference sequence). The CDR3 has 16 residues.